This TCR beta chain was obtained from a study of control samples from healthy donors and cancer patients. The V gene lost 0 bases and the J gene lost 1 base, with 9 bases spanning the gap. CDR1 is SNHLY and CDR2 is FYNNEI in the germline V gene. The CDR3 contains 15 residues. TCRdb's table, derived via immunoSEQ multiplex PCR, lists solely in-frame clones and lacks some. The top ten clones hold roughly 3% of a sample with tens of thousands of clones, approximately 94% of them seen once. Only one count was recorded for this clone. The chain uses TRBV2 and TRBJ1-1; D is uncertain. This clonotype was obtained from a woman younger than 45 in good health. What was sequenced was blood. The DNA for the CDR3 is TGTGCCAGCAGTGAAGCCGGGAGCCGGAACACTGAAGCTTTCTTT. Protein sequence: CASSEAGSRNTEAFF. The full variable domain, its missing parts supplied by reference TRBV2 and TRBJ1-1, is EPEVTQTPSHQVTQMGQEVILRCVPISNHLYFYWYRQILGQKVEFLVSFYNNEISEKSEIFDDQFSVERPDGSNFTLKIRSTKLEDSAMYFCASSEAGSRNTEAFFGQGTRLTVV.